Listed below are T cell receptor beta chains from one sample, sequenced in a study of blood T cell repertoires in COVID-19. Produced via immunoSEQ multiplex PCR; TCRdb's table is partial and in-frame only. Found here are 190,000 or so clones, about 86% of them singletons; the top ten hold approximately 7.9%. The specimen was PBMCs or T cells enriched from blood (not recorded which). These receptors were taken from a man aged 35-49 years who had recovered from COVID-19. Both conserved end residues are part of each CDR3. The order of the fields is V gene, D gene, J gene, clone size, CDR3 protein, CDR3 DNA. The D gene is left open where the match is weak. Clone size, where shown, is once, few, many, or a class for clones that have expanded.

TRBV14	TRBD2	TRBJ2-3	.	CASSQRGLAGGGPDTQYF	TGTGCCAGCAGCCAACGGGGACTAGCGGGGGGAGGACCAGATACGCAGTATTTT
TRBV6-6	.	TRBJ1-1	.	CASSYSSAEAFF	TGTGCCAGCAGTTACTCGAGTGCTGAAGCTTTCTTT
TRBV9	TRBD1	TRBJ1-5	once	CASSVRDRTNQPQHF	TGTGCCAGCAGCGTAAGGGACAGGACCAATCAGCCCCAGCATTTT
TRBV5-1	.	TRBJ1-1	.	CASSYSHRGNTEAFF	TGCGCCAGCAGCTATAGCCACCGGGGAAACACTGAAGCTTTCTTT
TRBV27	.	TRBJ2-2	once	CASSWSISNTGELFF	TGTGCCAGCAGTTGGTCTATTTCGAACACCGGGGAGCTGTTTTTT
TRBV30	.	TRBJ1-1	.	CAWSVLTEGAFF	TGTGCCTGGAGTGTTTTAACAGAGGGAGCTTTCTTT
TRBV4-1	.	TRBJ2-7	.	CASSQGRGLYEQYF	TGCGCCAGCAGCCAGGGACGGGGACTCTACGAGCAGTACTTC
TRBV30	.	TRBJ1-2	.	CAEQGIVYTF	TGTGCCGAACAGGGTATTGTCTACACCTTC
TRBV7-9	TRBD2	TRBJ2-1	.	CASSRTSGQIYNEQFF	TGTGCCAGCAGCCGGACTAGCGGGCAAATCTACAATGAGCAGTTCTTC
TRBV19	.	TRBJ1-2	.	CASSPLSGENYGYTF	TGTGCCAGTAGTCCACTCTCCGGGGAGAACTATGGCTACACCTTC
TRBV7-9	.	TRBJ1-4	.	CASSSSGGVGEKLFF	TGTGCCAGCAGCTCGAGTGGGGGGGTCGGTGAAAAACTGTTTTTT
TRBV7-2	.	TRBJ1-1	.	CASSLAGNTEAFF	TGTGCCAGCAGCTTAGCCGGGAACACTGAAGCTTTCTTT
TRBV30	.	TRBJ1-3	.	CAWNSRGSSSGNTIYF	TGTGCCTGGAATTCACGGGGGAGCTCTTCTGGAAACACCATATATTTT
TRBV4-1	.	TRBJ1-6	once	CASSLIYTAGDNSPLHF	TGCGCCAGCAGCCTAATCTACACTGCGGGCGATAATTCACCCCTCCACTTT
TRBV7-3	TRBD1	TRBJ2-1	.	CASSSGGENEQFF	TGTGCCAGCAGCTCAGGGGGTGAGAATGAGCAGTTCTTC
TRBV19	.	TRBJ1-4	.	CASTSSGRTAEKLFF	TGTGCCAGTACCTCTTCAGGGAGGACTGCTGAAAAACTGTTTTTT
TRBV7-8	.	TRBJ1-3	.	CASSLRPQGPSGNTIYF	TGTGCCAGCAGCCTTAGACCACAGGGACCTTCTGGAAACACCATATATTTT
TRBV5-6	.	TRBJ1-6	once	CASSLTGNRANSPLHF	TGTGCCAGCAGCCTAACAGGGAATCGGGCCAATTCACCCCTCCACTTT
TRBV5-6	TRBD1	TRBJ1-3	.	CASSWDRGGPLSGNTIYF	TGTGCCAGCAGCTGGGACAGGGGAGGTCCACTCTCTGGAAACACCATATATTTT
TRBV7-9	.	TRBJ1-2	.	CASSLANRVDGYTF	TGTGCCAGCAGCTTAGCGAACAGGGTGGATGGCTACACCTTC
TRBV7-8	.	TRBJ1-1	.	CASSVDLRMNTEAFF	TGTGCCAGCAGCGTTGACCTGAGGATGAACACTGAAGCTTTCTTT
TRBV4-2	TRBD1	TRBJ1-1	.	CASSQEGTGAEAFF	TGTGCCAGCAGCCAAGAGGGAACAGGGGCTGAAGCTTTCTTT
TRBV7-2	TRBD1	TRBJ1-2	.	CASSPFQGAGYGYTF	TGTGCCAGCAGCCCGTTTCAGGGGGCAGGCTATGGCTACACCTTC
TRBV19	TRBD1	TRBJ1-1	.	CASSAEPDRVNTEAFF	TGTGCCAGTAGTGCAGAACCGGACAGGGTGAACACTGAAGCTTTCTTT
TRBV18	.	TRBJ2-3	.	CASSPRDTQYF	TGTGCCAGCTCCCCGCGGGATACGCAGTATTTT
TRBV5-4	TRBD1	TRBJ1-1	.	CASRRTGGRTEAFF	TGTGCCAGCAGACGGACAGGGGGAAGGACTGAAGCTTTCTTT
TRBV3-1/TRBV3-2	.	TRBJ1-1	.	CASSPRENTEAFF	TGTGCCAGCAGCCCCCGGGAGAACACTGAAGCTTTCTTT
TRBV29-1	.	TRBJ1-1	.	CSVVTHGAEAFF	TGCAGCGTTGTTACGCACGGGGCTGAAGCTTTCTTT
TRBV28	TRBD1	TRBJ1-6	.	CASSETRQGNTLHF	TGTGCCAGCAGTGAGACTAGACAGGGGAACACCCTCCACTTT
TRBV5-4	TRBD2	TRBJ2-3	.	CASSHGLRSGGYTDTQYF	TGTGCCAGCAGCCACGGTTTACGGAGCGGGGGGTACACAGATACGCAGTATTTT
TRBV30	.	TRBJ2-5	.	CAWSVQAQETQYF	TGTGCCTGGAGTGTACAAGCGCAAGAGACCCAGTACTTC
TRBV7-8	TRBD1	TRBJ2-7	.	CASSLVRVDRGLNSYEQYF	TGTGCCAGCAGCTTAGTACGAGTCGACAGGGGGCTTAACTCCTACGAGCAGTACTTC
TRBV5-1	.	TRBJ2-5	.	CASSLASGEETQYF	TGCGCCAGCAGCTTGGCTTCGGGGGAAGAGACCCAGTACTTC
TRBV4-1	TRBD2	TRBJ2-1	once	CASSPVPSGGYNEQFF	TGCGCCAGCAGCCCAGTCCCTAGCGGGGGCTACAATGAGCAGTTCTTC
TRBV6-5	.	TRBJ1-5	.	CASRLSFSNQPQHF	TGTGCCAGCAGACTAAGCTTTAGCAATCAGCCCCAGCATTTT
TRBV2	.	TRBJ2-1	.	CASSPRISYNEQFF	TGTGCCAGCAGCCCTAGGATCTCCTACAATGAGCAGTTCTTC
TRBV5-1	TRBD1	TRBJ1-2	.	CASSLGTGSNYGYTF	TGCGCCAGCAGCTTGGGGACAGGGTCTAACTATGGCTACACCTTC
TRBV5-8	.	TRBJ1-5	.	CASSRGHPNQPQHF	TGTGCCAGCAGCCGTGGACATCCTAATCAGCCCCAGCATTTT
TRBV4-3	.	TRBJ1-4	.	CASSQEIGARNEKLFF	TGCGCCAGCAGCCAAGAGATAGGAGCCAGAAATGAAAAACTGTTTTTT
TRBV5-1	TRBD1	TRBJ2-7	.	CASSLNVGQGNYEQYF	TGCGCCAGCAGCTTGAACGTAGGACAGGGTAACTACGAGCAGTACTTC
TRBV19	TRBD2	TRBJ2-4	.	CASSITLAGSKNIQYF	TGTGCCAGTAGTATTACCCTAGCGGGGTCCAAAAACATTCAGTACTTC
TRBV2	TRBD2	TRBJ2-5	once	CASSDEGLAGGQETQYF	TGTGCCAGCAGTGATGAAGGGCTAGCGGGGGGGCAAGAGACCCAGTACTTC
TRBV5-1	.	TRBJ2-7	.	CASSLVSISPRIHEQYF	TGCGCCAGCAGCTTGGTAAGTATCTCTCCTAGGATCCACGAGCAGTACTTC
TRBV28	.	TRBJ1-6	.	CASTLGGVGSPLHF	TGTGCCAGCACCCTAGGGGGGGTAGGTTCACCCCTCCACTTT
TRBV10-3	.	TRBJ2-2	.	CAIRAPSNTGELFF	TGTGCCATCAGGGCCCCTTCTAACACCGGGGAGCTGTTTTTT
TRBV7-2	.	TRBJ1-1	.	CASSLRTGGNTEAFF	TGTGCCAGCAGCTTGAGGACGGGGGGTAACACTGAAGCTTTCTTT
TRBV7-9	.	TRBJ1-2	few	CASSPGQNYGYTF	TGTGCCAGCAGCCCCGGACAGAACTATGGCTACACCTTC
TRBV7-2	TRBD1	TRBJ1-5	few	CASSFGTGGNQPQHF	TGTGCCAGCAGCTTCGGGACAGGGGGAAATCAGCCCCAGCATTTT
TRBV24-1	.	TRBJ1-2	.	CATSDFASGNGYTF	TGTGCCACCAGTGATTTCGCCAGCGGTAATGGCTACACCTTC
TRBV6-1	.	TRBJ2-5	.	CASSEQASPYF	TGTGCCAGCAGTGAACAGGCCTCCCCATACTTC